A single sample gave rise to the 24 T cell receptor beta chains below, sequenced in a study of response to subunit inactivated influenza vaccine. TCRdb reprocessed the RT-PCR reads via MiXCR and lists one record per CDR3 protein. Of approximately 500,000 distinct CDR3 sequences in the sample, approximately 13% were seen once. Sequencing used PBMCs from blood, obtained roughly 46 days after vaccination. All receptors derive from a man aged 50 to 60 who received an inactivated influenza vaccine.

The chain couples TRBV20-1 to TRBJ2-1, with 8 bases fitting TRBD2. Per the germline V gene, CDR1 is DFQATT and CDR2 is SNEGSKA (reference sequence). Losses at the gene ends were 6 bases for V and 8 bases for J; bases not matched to a gene: 15. This CDR3 is 15 amino acids long. The CDR3 reads CSARRAASGSDEQFF. The CDR3 nucleotides are TGCAGTGCGCGACGGGCGGCGAGCGGGAGCGATGAGCAGTTCTTC.

This clonotype was picked up a small number of times. The CDR3 region has the DNA TGTGCCAGCAGCCAACGCCTTCAGGGGGCCTACGAGCAGTACTTC. It yields the protein CASSQRLQGAYEQYF. The chain uses TRBV5-4 and TRBJ2-7, with 7 nucleotides matching TRBD1. The CDR3 has 15 residues. V lost 4 bases, J lost 2 bases, and 9 bases stayed unmatched. The germline gives CDR1 SGHNT, CDR2 YYREEE (reference sequence).

This clonotype turned up a few times. The rearrangement links TRBV12-3 or TRBV12-4 to TRBJ1-1; D unresolved. With 6 bases removed from V and 5 bases from J, the gap between germline ends came to 13 bases. This CDR3 has 13 residues. The CDR3 reads CASSPGSLTEAFF. The CDR3 DNA reads TGTGCCAGCAGCCCCGGGAGTCTTACTGAAGCTTTCTTT.

V usage is TRBV29-1 and J usage is TRBJ2-3, with no clear D. The V gene's germline CDR1 is SQVTM and CDR2 ANQGSEA. Trimming removed 3 bases at V and 0 bases at J, with 7 bases between. CDR3 length: 13 residues. The CDR3, as DNA: TGCAGCGTTGAGACCGGGAGCACAGATACGCAGTATTTT. Translating gives CSVETGSTDTQYF.

The chain links TRBV28 to TRBJ1-1; 8 bases agree with TRBD1. CDR1 is MDHEN and CDR2 is SYDVKM in the germline V gene. J gave up 11 bases and V 5 bases, and 10 bases lay outside the gene matches. This CDR3 spans 13 amino acids. For the CDR3, the DNA is TGTGCCAGCAGTAATTCAGGGGGCTTTGCTGCTTTCTTT. Amino acids: CASSNSGGFAAFF.

This rearrangement joins TRBV9 to TRBJ2-7; D could derive from TRBD1 or TRBD2 (6 bases each). Germline V lookup: CDR1 SGDLS, CDR2 YYNGEE. The V end was cut by 3 bases, the J end by 3 bases, with 13 bases between. CDR3 length equals 14 residues. The CDR3 protein is CASSAGGGNYEQYF. DNA of the CDR3: TGTGCCAGCAGCGCTGGAGGGGGAAACTACGAGCAGTACTTC.

The J gene is TRBJ1-1, the V gene TRBV4-3; tentative D call: TRBD1 (6 bases). Germline V gene lookup returns CDR1 LGHNA and CDR2 YSLEER. V lost 4 bases to trimming and J lost 3 bases, with 15 bases between them. The CDR3 spans 15 residues. The CDR3 sequence is CASSLRGGGDTEAFF. Here the CDR3 DNA reads TGCGCCAGCAGCCTACGAGGGGGAGGGGACACTGAAGCTTTCTTT.

This clonotype was picked up many times. This rearrangement joins TRBV7-6 to TRBJ2-5, with a tentative D call TRBD2 (5 bases). Germline CDR1 SGHVS, CDR2 FNYEAQ. This CDR3 has 15 amino acids. The V and J ends lost 1 base and 1 base respectively, with 10 bases between them. Here the CDR3 DNA reads TGTGCCAGCAGCTTAGGCACTAGGGCCCAAGAGACCCAGTACTTC. Its protein product is CASSLGTRAQETQYF.

This clonotype has more than one count but fewer than ten. The CDR3 region is CASSPTAMNTEAFF. CDR3 DNA sequence: TGTGCCAGCAGTCCGACAGCTATGAACACTGAAGCTTTCTTT. The chain combines TRBV11-1 with TRBJ1-1, with D possibly TRBD1 on 5 matching bases. Germline V CDR1 and CDR2: SGHAT, FQDESV (reference sequence). The CDR3 is 14 residues long. Trimming pared 6 bases from V and 0 bases from J, leaving 11 bases between.

The count of this clonotype is one. V is TRBV4-1 and J is TRBJ1-2; 7 nucleotides match TRBD1. The germline V gene has CDR1 MGHRA and CDR2 YSYEKL. The CDR3 sequence is 16 residues long. The J segment lost 4 bases and the V segment lost 6 bases, leaving 14 bases of the junction unmatched. This CDR3 reads CASRSTTGTIGYGYTF. The CDR3 nucleotides read TGCGCCAGCAGGTCAACGACAGGGACAATCGGCTATGGCTACACCTTC.

The gene calls are TRBV7-9 and TRBJ2-1, with 9 bases fitting TRBD1. The length of the CDR3 is 15 residues. The ends lost 1 base at V and 4 bases at J; junction bases unmatched: 2. Germline V lookup: CDR1 SEHNR, CDR2 FQNEAQ (reference sequence). The CDR3: CASSLGQGEYNEQFF. The CDR3, as DNA: TGTGCCAGCAGCTTAGGACAGGGGGAGTACAATGAGCAGTTCTTC.

The rearrangement uses TRBV4-2 and TRBJ2-5; D ambiguous. This CDR3 comprises 15 residues. V dropped 4 bases and J dropped 4 bases, with 16 bases sitting between them. Germline V gene data show CDR1 as LGHNA and CDR2 as YNFKEQ. The CDR3 spells CASSPQPGLRETQYF. In DNA, the CDR3 is TGTGCCAGCAGCCCCCAACCTGGATTACGAGAGACCCAGTACTTC.

This clonotype was counted only a few times. One junction end disagrees with the germline gene, perhaps due to a read error. This chain joins TRBV6-1 and TRBJ2-1, with 10 bases fitting TRBD2. This CDR3 region has 16 residues. Germline V CDR1 and CDR2: MNHNS, SASEGT. CDR3 protein: CASREAGTSAYNEQFF. CDR3 sequence (DNA): TGTGCCAGCAGGGAAGCCGGGACTAGCGCCTACAATGAGCAGTTCTTC.

The V call is TRBV9, the J call TRBJ2-3; no definite D call. Germline CDR1 and CDR2: SGDLS and YYNGEE. This CDR3 is 15 amino acids long. V lost 2 bases, J lost 2 bases, and 12 bases lay in between. CDR3 in amino acids: CASSVWAGDTDTQYF. The CDR3, as DNA: TGTGCCAGCAGCGTCTGGGCTGGGGACACAGATACGCAGTATTTT.

V usage is TRBV20-1 and J usage is TRBJ2-3; 9 bases fit TRBD2. In germline, CDR1 is DFQATT, CDR2 SNEGSKA (reference sequence). The V segment lost 0 bases and the J segment 4 bases; nucleotides outside the gene matches: 11. The length of the CDR3 is 17 residues. The CDR3 here is CSARDKRRGGLPDTQYF. Written as DNA, the CDR3 is TGCAGTGCTAGAGATAAACGGCGGGGGGGCCTTCCAGATACGCAGTATTTT.

The rearrangement links TRBV7-8 to TRBJ2-7; D gene ambiguous. The CDR3 extends over 14 amino acids. The germline gives CDR1 SGHVS, CDR2 FQNEAQ. With 4 bases removed from V and 1 base from J, the gap between germline ends came to 11 bases. CDR3 sequence: CASSSQRVSYEQYF. CDR3 coding DNA: TGTGCCAGCAGCTCCCAGAGAGTTTCCTACGAGCAGTACTTC. The entire variable domain, with the rest obtained from reference TRBV7-8 and TRBJ2-7, is as follows: GAGVSQSPRYKVAKRGQDVALRCDPISGHVSLFWYQQALGQGPEFLTYFQNEAQLDKSGLPSDRFFAERPEGSVSTLKIQRTQQEDSAVYLCASSSQRVSYEQYFGPGTRLTVT.

The V gene is TRBV20-1, the J gene TRBJ2-3, with 8 bases identical to TRBD2. Germline CDR1 reads DFQATT; CDR2 reads SNEGSKA (reference sequence). CDR3 length: 15 residues. V trimming: 0 bases; J trimming: 1 base; junction bases outside the gene matches: 3. The DNA of the CDR3 is TGCAGTGCTAGAGATTCCGGGAGGGGCACAGATACGCAGTATTTT. It codes for CSARDSGRGTDTQYF.

This rearrangement joins TRBV3-1 to TRBJ2-1; perhaps TRBD2 as D (5 bases). V dropped 2 bases and J dropped 3 bases, with 8 bases sitting between them. The CDR3 length is 14 residues. CDR1 is LGHDT, CDR2 YNNKEL, per germline (reference sequence). This chain's CDR3 is CASSQSGVYNEQFF. DNA of the CDR3: TGTGCCAGCAGCCAAAGCGGAGTCTACAATGAGCAGTTCTTC.

The gene calls are TRBV6-5 and TRBJ2-7; D tentatively reads TRBD1 or TRBD2 (5 bases each). Trimming left V 2 bases short and J 1 base short, with 9 bases between. The CDR3 loop spans 14 amino acids. Germline-derived CDR1 and CDR2 are MNHEY and SVGAGI. CDR3 sequence: CASSYGGGSYEQYF. In DNA form, the CDR3 reads TGTGCCAGCAGTTACGGTGGGGGTTCCTACGAGCAGTACTTC.

The chain has TRBV11-2 and TRBJ2-5; 11 bases line up with TRBD2. Germline V gene lookup returns CDR1 SGHAT and CDR2 FQNNGV. Germline trimming cut 5 bases from V and 7 bases from J; bases unmatched to any gene: 12. The CDR3 contains 16 residues. The DNA of the CDR3 is TGTGCCAGCAGCGTGATAGCGGGAGGGCCTCTTGGGACCCAGTACTTC. Its protein product is CASSVIAGGPLGTQYF.

CDR3 protein: CASSSEGHLQETQYF. The DNA of the CDR3 is TGTGCCAGCAGTTCTGAGGGACACCTTCAAGAGACCCAGTACTTC. The rearrangement joins TRBV27 to TRBJ2-5, with D perhaps TRBD1 (6 bases). Per the germline V gene, CDR1 is MNHEY and CDR2 is SMNVEV (reference sequence). The CDR3 has 15 residues. V lost 4 bases, J lost 2 bases, and 14 bases lay in between.

This clonotype was picked up a small number of times. The chain joins TRBV7-2 to TRBJ1-1; D is undetermined. The CDR3 is 15 residues long. The germline gives CDR1 SGHTA, CDR2 FQGNSA. Trimming took 7 bases from V and 0 from J, leaving 15 bases between them. The CDR3 here is CASTSLDRMNTEAFF. The CDR3 DNA reads TGTGCCAGCACCTCCTTGGACCGCATGAACACTGAAGCTTTCTTT.

The CDR3 DNA reads TGTGCCAGTACCCCACGTGGGGGGGTCCGAACTGGTGAGCAGTTCTTC. Translated, it gives CASTPRGGVRTGEQFF. V and J are TRBV19 and TRBJ2-1; 7 bases fit TRBD2. Per germline, CDR1 LNHDA and CDR2 SQIVND (reference sequence). The length of the CDR3 is 16 residues. Trimming at V came to 7 bases and at J to 9 bases, leaving 18 bases not matched to a gene.

The sample holds a few counts of this clonotype. The CDR3 nucleotides read TGTGCCACTTCCCCGGCAGGGAGAAGGAATGGCTACACCTTC. Its translation is CATSPAGRRNGYTF. V usage is TRBV15 and J usage is TRBJ1-2, with TRBD1 as a possible D gene (5 bases). CDR3 length: 14 amino acids. V shed 9 bases and J shed 6 bases, with 20 bases lying between them. Per germline, CDR1 LNHNV and CDR2 YYDKDF (reference sequence).